The 31 T cell receptor beta chains given below trace back to one sample, sequenced in a study of T cell responses to AZD1222 COVID-19 vaccine. Data came from immunoSEQ multiplex PCR; TCRdb stores just in-frame clones and leaves some out. The table shows tens of thousands of clones, with more than 70% occurring only once. This sample comprised peripheral blood, obtained 28 days after the second AZD1222 dose. The receptors originated from an adult who received the AZD1222 COVID-19 vaccine.

The rearrangement joins TRBV5-1 to TRBJ2-2, with a weak D call TRBD1 (6 bases). The CDR3 totals 15 residues. Trimming shortened V by 4 bases and J by 2 bases, and 12 bases separated the two germline ends. Germline V gives CDR1 SGHRS, CDR2 YFSETQ. DNA of the CDR3: TGCGCCAGCAGCACGGGGACAATAAACACCGGGGAGCTGTTTTTT. This codes for CASSTGTINTGELFF.

This clone was counted a single time. This chain connects TRBV14 to TRBJ1-3; no clear D gene. Trimming removed 3 bases at V and 0 bases at J, with 9 bases between. CDR3 size: 15 residues. Germline CDR1 is SGHDN and CDR2 is FVKESK. The CDR3 DNA reads as TGTGCCAGCAGCCAGTTGAGCCTCTCTGGAAACACCATATATTTT. It encodes CASSQLSLSGNTIYF.

The rearrangement joins TRBV5-6 to TRBJ2-3; the match to TRBD2 covers 9 bases. The V gene's germline CDR1 is SGHDT and CDR2 YYEEEE. The J segment lost 3 bases and the V segment lost 0 bases, leaving 11 bases of the junction unmatched. The length of the CDR3 is 18 residues. For the CDR3, the DNA is TGTGCCAGCAGCTTGGTGCCCCGTTGGGCGGGAGGGACAGATACGCAGTATTTT. Translating gives CASSLVPRWAGGTDTQYF.

Comments on this clone: Other nucleotide sequences from this sample produce the same CDR3. The rearrangement joins TRBV20-1 to TRBJ1-1; no firm D call. V lost 6 bases to trimming and J lost 6 bases, with 11 bases between them. Germline V gives CDR1 DFQATT, CDR2 SNEGSKA (reference sequence). The CDR3 totals 11 residues. The CDR3 spells CSAHRVSEAFF. CDR3 DNA: TGCAGTGCCCATCGGGTCTCTGAAGCTTTCTTT.

This clone is a singleton in its sample. This chain joins TRBV28 and TRBJ2-7, with 10 bases aligning to TRBD2. Looked up from germline, CDR1 is MDHEN and CDR2 is SYDVKM. There are 16 residues in the CDR3. The trim removed 5 bases at V and 0 bases at J, leaving 7 bases unmatched. The CDR3 here is CASSLAGAGSSYEQYF. CDR3 coding DNA: TGTGCCAGCAGTCTAGCGGGAGCTGGGTCCTCCTACGAGCAGTACTTC.

This CDR3 reads CASSPPLVAGTDTQYF. The DNA for the CDR3 is TGTGCCAGCTCACCACCTCTCGTTGCGGGCACAGATACGCAGTATTTT. The V gene is TRBV18, the J gene TRBJ2-3; D ambiguous. This CDR3 comprises 16 residues. The germline V gene has CDR1 KGHSH and CDR2 LQKENI. Trimming stripped 0 bases from V and 1 base from J, with 11 bases between.

The CDR3 DNA follows: TGTGCCAGCAGCTCTCGGAGTAACTATGGCTACACCTTC. Translated: CASSSRSNYGYTF. The chain recombines TRBV7-8 with TRBJ1-2; D gene ambiguous. This CDR3 has 13 residues. Trimming removed 4 bases from V and 1 base from J, with 7 bases in between. The germline V gene has CDR1 SGHVS and CDR2 FQNEAQ.

This chain uses TRBV7-9 with TRBJ1-4, with TRBD1 as a possible D gene (5 bases). The CDR3 is 13 residues long. Germline lookup yields CDR1 SEHNR and CDR2 FQNEAQ (reference sequence). Deletions cut 3 bases from V and 11 bases from J, with 13 bases between. The CDR3 bases are TGTGCCAGCAGCTTGAGGCAGGGTGAGAAACTGTTTTTT. Translation gives CASSLRQGEKLFF.

The V and J genes are TRBV27 and TRBJ1-4; D may be TRBD1 (5 bases). The germline CDR1 and CDR2 sequences are MNHEY and SMNVEV (reference sequence). This CDR3 is 17 amino acids long. Trimming took 5 bases from V and 0 from J, leaving 16 bases between them. CDR3 nucleotide sequence: TGTGCCAGCAGTCCCTTTGGGGAGGGGCCAACTAATGAAAAACTGTTTTTT. Translated: CASSPFGEGPTNEKLFF.

The chain employs TRBV6-1 and TRBJ1-5; 10 bases map to TRBD1. Looked up from germline, CDR1 is MNHNS and CDR2 is SASEGT. The trim removed 0 bases at V and 6 bases at J, leaving 2 bases unmatched. The length of the CDR3 is 15 residues. CDR3 coding DNA: TGTGCCAGCAGTGAAGCGACAGGGGGCCCTCAGCCCCAGCATTTT. Its protein is CASSEATGGPQPQHF.

As to this clone: Likely a read error: the CDR3 ends without its conserved phenylalanine or tryptophan. The chain uses TRBV10-2 and TRBJ1-2; no clear D. The CDR3 is made up of 12 amino acids. The germline gives CDR1 WSHSY, CDR2 SAAADI. Between the trimmed V and J ends, which lost 8 bases and 7 bases, there was a span of 14 bases. The chain's CDR3 is CASGRPTSGYTL. In nucleotides, the CDR3 is TGCGCCAGCGGCCGACCGACTTCTGGCTACACCCTC.

V usage is TRBV5-4 and J usage is TRBJ1-4; D is possibly TRBD1 (6 bases). The CDR3 contains 12 residues. V lost 4 bases and J lost 8, with 9 bases in between. From germline, CDR1 is SGHNT and CDR2 YYREEE (reference sequence). The CDR3 region is CASSIDREKLFF. CDR3 in DNA: TGTGCCAGCAGCATAGACAGGGAAAAACTGTTTTTT.

The chain links TRBV7-9 to TRBJ2-3, with a weak D call TRBD2 (5 bases). Trimming shortened V by 4 bases and J by 0 bases, and 8 bases separated the two germline ends. The CDR3 runs to 14 residues. From germline, CDR1 is SEHNR and CDR2 FQNEAQ (reference sequence). The CDR3 DNA follows: TGTGCCAGCAGCTCGGGGTCTAGCACAGATACGCAGTATTTT. This sequence encodes CASSSGSSTDTQYF.

This clone was picked up a small number of times. Different DNA sequences within this sample yield the same CDR3. This chain uses TRBV27 with TRBJ1-5; the D gene is possibly TRBD1 (5 bases). CDR3 length: 13 amino acids. Germline values: CDR1 MNHEY, CDR2 SMNVEV (reference sequence). V was trimmed by 0 bases and J by 7 bases, leaving 7 bases between them. In nucleotides, the CDR3 is TGTGCCAGCAGTTTATCACGGGACCAGCCCCAGCATTTT. It codes for CASSLSRDQPQHF.

The chain recombines TRBV7-2 with TRBJ1-4; 9 bases map to TRBD1. CDR1 is SGHTA, CDR2 FQGNSA, per germline. This CDR3 has 14 amino acids. The J segment lost 8 bases and the V segment lost 1 base, leaving 2 bases of the junction unmatched. CDR3 sequence reads: CASSLGDRVEKLFF. CDR3 nucleotide sequence: TGTGCCAGCAGCTTAGGGGACAGGGTCGAAAAACTGTTTTTT.

The chain uses TRBV7-9 and TRBJ2-3, with D tentatively TRBD1 or TRBD2 (6 bases each). Deletions cut 5 bases from V and 0 bases from J, with 12 bases between. The CDR3 covers 15 residues. Germline loops: CDR1 SEHNR, CDR2 FQNEAQ (reference sequence). The CDR3 reads CASSKRGLSTDTQYF. The CDR3 DNA is TGTGCCAGCAGCAAACGGGGGCTTAGCACAGATACGCAGTATTTT.

The rearrangement joins TRBV30 to TRBJ2-7, with no clear D. This CDR3 is built from 11 residues. CDR1 and CDR2 from the germline V gene are GTSNPN and SVGIG (reference sequence). The V end lost 4 bases, the J end lost 2 bases, and 6 bases lay between the germline ends. This CDR3 reads CAWTDPYEQYF. DNA of the CDR3: TGTGCCTGGACGGACCCCTACGAGCAGTACTTC.

The chain combines TRBV7-9 with TRBJ1-5; TRBD1 is a possible D gene (5 bases). The CDR3 runs 18 residues. V was trimmed by 5 bases and J by 0 bases, leaving 20 bases between them. CDR1 is SEHNR, CDR2 FQNEAQ, per germline (reference sequence). CDR3 sequence reads: CASSPDSNPLYSNQPQHF. The CDR3 DNA reads TGTGCCAGCAGCCCCGACAGTAACCCTCTTTATAGCAATCAGCCCCAGCATTTT.

The chain couples TRBV5-1 to TRBJ1-1; 7 bases map to TRBD1. This CDR3 is built from 14 residues. The ends lost 4 bases at V and 1 base at J; junction bases unmatched: 4. Germline assignment: CDR1 SGHRS and CDR2 YFSETQ. The CDR3, as DNA: TGCGCCAGCAGCCACGGACAGGCGAACACTGAAGCTTTCTTT. Its protein is CASSHGQANTEAFF.

The V call is TRBV19, the J call TRBJ2-5; D gene ambiguous. The germline CDR1 and CDR2 sequences are LNHDA and SQIVND (reference sequence). The germline V and J ends were trimmed by 1 base and 2 bases, with 8 bases remaining between them. The CDR3 is made up of 14 amino acids. The CDR3 reads CASSIVGRQETQYF. As DNA, the CDR3 is TGTGCCAGTAGTATAGTTGGCAGGCAAGAGACCCAGTACTTC.

As to this clone: Its ends do not fully match the called genes, so a read error is possible. This CDR3 reads CASSQGRDTEAFF. CDR3 coding DNA: TGTGCCAGTTCACAGGGGAGGGACACTGAAGCTTTCTTT. The J gene is TRBJ1-1, the V gene TRBV18, with 7 nucleotides matching TRBD1. The CDR3 length is 13 residues. CDR1 and CDR2 (germline): KGHSH, LQKENI. The variable domain in full, with the rest retrieved from reference TRBV18 and TRBJ1-1, is NAGVMQNPRHLVRRRGQEARLRCSPMKGHSHVYWYRQLPEEGLKFMVYLQKENIIDESGMPKERFSAEFPKEGPSILRIQQVVRGDSAAYFCASSQGRDTEAFFGQGTRLTVV.

As DNA, the CDR3 is TGTGCCAGCAGCCCCGGGACTAGCGACTACAATGAGCAGTTCTTC. Translation gives CASSPGTSDYNEQFF. This chain uses TRBV5-5 with TRBJ2-1, with 10 bases lining up with TRBD2. Germline V gives CDR1 SGHKS, CDR2 YYEKEE (reference sequence). With V trimmed by 4 bases and J by 3 bases, 4 bases remained unmatched. This CDR3 is built from 15 residues. The full variable domain, with the rest looked up from reference TRBV5-5 and TRBJ2-1, is DAGVTQSPTHLIKTRGQQVTLRCSPISGHKSVSWYQQVLGQGPQFIFQYYEKEERGRGNFPDRFSARQFPNYSSELNVNALLLGDSALYLCASSPGTSDYNEQFFGPGTRLTVL.

The CDR3 region is CASSPTATTNNEQFF. CDR3 nucleotides: TGCGCCAGCAGCCCTACGGCGACTACCAACAATGAGCAGTTCTTC. J is TRBJ2-1 and V is TRBV5-1, with a weak D call TRBD2 (5 bases). Trimming took 4 bases from V and 5 from J, leaving 16 bases between them. The CDR3 has 15 residues. CDR1 and CDR2 (germline): SGHRS, YFSETQ. Variable domain in full (rest from reference TRBV5-1 and TRBJ2-1): KAGVTQTPRYLIKTRGQQVTLSCSPISGHRSVSWYQQTPGQGLQFLFEYFSETQRNKGNFPGRFSGRQFSNSRSEMNVSTLELGDSALYLCASSPTATTNNEQFFGPGTRLTVL.

The chain carries TRBV13 and TRBJ1-5, with D perhaps matching TRBD1 (5 bases). Germline V CDR1 and CDR2: PRHDT, FYEKMQ (reference sequence). The CDR3 is made up of 12 amino acids. Trimming pared 3 bases from V and 8 bases from J, leaving 8 bases between. The CDR3 here is CASSFRGEPQHF. The CDR3 DNA sequence: TGTGCCAGCAGCTTTAGAGGGGAGCCCCAGCATTTT.

J is TRBJ2-1 and V is TRBV27, with 8 bases that match TRBD2. This CDR3 comprises 15 residues. Germline trimming cut 2 bases from V and 4 bases from J; bases unmatched to any gene: 4. Germline-derived CDR1 and CDR2 are MNHEY and SMNVEV (reference sequence). The CDR3, as DNA: TGTGCCAGCAGTTTAACCGGGAGGGGATACAATGAGCAGTTCTTC. Its translation is CASSLTGRGYNEQFF.

The CDR3 reads CASSSSGVRETQYF. CDR3 nucleotide sequence: TGCGCCAGCAGCTCTAGCGGGGTCCGGGAGACCCAGTACTTC. This sequence joins TRBV5-1 and TRBJ2-5; 9 bases agree with TRBD2. CDR1 and CDR2 (germline): SGHRS, YFSETQ. The CDR3 spans 14 residues. Losses at the gene ends were 3 bases for V and 5 bases for J; bases not matched to a gene: 5.

CDR3 sequence reads: CASSLEGNYGYTF. CDR3 nucleotides: TGTGCCAGCAGTTTAGAGGGTAACTATGGCTACACCTTC. This chain connects TRBV27 to TRBJ1-2; no clear D gene. The germline V gene encodes CDR1 MNHEY and CDR2 SMNVEV (reference sequence). The CDR3 contains 13 residues. V shed 2 bases and J shed 1 base, with 5 bases lying between them.

The V call is TRBV6-1, the J call TRBJ2-6, with unresolved D. The CDR3 extends over 15 amino acids. V was pared by 3 bases and J by 0 bases, with 6 bases between. The germline V gene encodes CDR1 MNHNS and CDR2 SASEGT. The CDR3 reads CASSDGSSGANVLTF. CDR3 nucleotides: TGTGCCAGCAGTGATGGGTCCTCTGGGGCCAACGTCCTGACTTTC.

The genes are TRBV7-8 and TRBJ2-7; 9 positions match TRBD1. Trimming at V came to 4 bases and at J to 4 bases, leaving 8 bases not matched to a gene. Germline-derived CDR1 and CDR2 are SGHVS and FQNEAQ. The CDR3 contains 15 residues. In DNA, the CDR3 is TGTGCCAGCAGCTCCACCGGACAGGGGTTATACGAGCAGTACTTC. Its translation: CASSSTGQGLYEQYF.

This clone was picked up a small number of times. J is TRBJ2-3 and V is TRBV5-5; TRBD2 agrees at 14 bases. The CDR3 loop spans 16 amino acids. V lost 0 bases and J lost 4; bases outside the gene matches: 1. Germline values: CDR1 SGHKS, CDR2 YYEKEE (reference sequence). CDR3 bases: TGTGCCAGCAGCTTGGGACTAGCGGGAGGGCCAGATACGCAGTATTTT. This codes for CASSLGLAGGPDTQYF. Looking up the rest from reference TRBV5-5 and TRBJ2-3 gives the full variable domain: DAGVTQSPTHLIKTRGQQVTLRCSPISGHKSVSWYQQVLGQGPQFIFQYYEKEERGRGNFPDRFSARQFPNYSSELNVNALLLGDSALYLCASSLGLAGGPDTQYFGPGTRLTVL.

The chain uses TRBV5-4 and TRBJ2-7; D not resolved. Germline V gives CDR1 SGHNT, CDR2 YYREEE (reference sequence). This CDR3 contains 13 residues. Between the trimmed V and J ends, which lost 2 bases and 3 bases, there was a span of 9 bases. CDR3 residues: CASSFEFGYEQYF. The CDR3 region has the DNA TGTGCCAGCAGCTTTGAGTTTGGCTACGAGCAGTACTTC.